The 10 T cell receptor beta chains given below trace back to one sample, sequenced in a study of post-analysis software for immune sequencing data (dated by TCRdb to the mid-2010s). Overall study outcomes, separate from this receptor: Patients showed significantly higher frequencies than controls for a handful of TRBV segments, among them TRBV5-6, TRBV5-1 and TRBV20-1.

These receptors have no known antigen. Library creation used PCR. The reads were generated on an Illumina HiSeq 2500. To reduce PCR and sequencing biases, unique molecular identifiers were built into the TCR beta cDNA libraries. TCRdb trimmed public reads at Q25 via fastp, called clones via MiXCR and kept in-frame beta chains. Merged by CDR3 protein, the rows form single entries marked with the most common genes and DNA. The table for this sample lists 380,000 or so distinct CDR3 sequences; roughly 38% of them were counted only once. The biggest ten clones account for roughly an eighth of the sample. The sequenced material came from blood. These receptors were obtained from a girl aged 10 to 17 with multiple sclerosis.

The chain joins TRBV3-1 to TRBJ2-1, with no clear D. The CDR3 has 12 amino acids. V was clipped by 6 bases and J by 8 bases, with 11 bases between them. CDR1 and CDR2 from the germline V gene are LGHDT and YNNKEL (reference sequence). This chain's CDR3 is CASSGRSDEQFF. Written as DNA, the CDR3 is TGTGCCAGCAGTGGGCGCTCGGATGAGCAGTTCTTC.

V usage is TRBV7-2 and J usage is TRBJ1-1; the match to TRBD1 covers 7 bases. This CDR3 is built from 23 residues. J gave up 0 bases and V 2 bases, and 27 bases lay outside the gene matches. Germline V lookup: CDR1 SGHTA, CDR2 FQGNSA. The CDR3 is CASSLSGRLGLGRGKNMNTEAFF. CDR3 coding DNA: TGTGCCAGCAGCTTATCGGGTCGGCTGGGTCTGGGCAGGGGGAAGAACATGAACACTGAAGCTTTCTTT.

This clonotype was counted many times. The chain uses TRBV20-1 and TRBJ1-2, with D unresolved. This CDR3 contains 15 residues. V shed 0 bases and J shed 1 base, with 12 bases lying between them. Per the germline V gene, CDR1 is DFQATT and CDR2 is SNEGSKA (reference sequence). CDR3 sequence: CSARDSAVGNYGYTF. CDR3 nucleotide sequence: TGCAGTGCTAGAGATTCGGCAGTCGGTAACTATGGCTACACCTTC.

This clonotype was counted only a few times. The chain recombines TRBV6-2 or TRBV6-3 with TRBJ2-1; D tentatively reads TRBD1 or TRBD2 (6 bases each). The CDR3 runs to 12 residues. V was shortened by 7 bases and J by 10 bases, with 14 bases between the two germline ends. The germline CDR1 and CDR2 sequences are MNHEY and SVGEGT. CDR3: CASTGGAEEQFF. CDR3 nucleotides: TGTGCCAGCACCGGGGGCGCCGAAGAGCAGTTCTTC.

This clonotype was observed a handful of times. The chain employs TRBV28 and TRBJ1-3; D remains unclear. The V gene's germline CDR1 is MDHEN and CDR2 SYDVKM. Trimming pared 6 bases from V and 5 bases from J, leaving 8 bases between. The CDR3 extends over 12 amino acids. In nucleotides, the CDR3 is TGTGCCAGCAGGGAACAGCGAAACACCATATATTTT. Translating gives CASREQRNTIYF.

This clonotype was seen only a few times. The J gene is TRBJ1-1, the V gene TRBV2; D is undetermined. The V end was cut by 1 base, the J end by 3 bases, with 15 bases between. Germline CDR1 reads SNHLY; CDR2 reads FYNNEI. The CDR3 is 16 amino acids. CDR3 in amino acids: CASSEVAVLGDTEAFF. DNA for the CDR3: TGTGCCAGCAGTGAAGTGGCAGTCCTTGGCGACACTGAAGCTTTCTTT.

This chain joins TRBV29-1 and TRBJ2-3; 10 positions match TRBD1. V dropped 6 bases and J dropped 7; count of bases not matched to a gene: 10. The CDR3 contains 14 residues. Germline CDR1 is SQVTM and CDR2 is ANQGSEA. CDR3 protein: CSVPRDRGMHTQYF. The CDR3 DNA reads TGCAGCGTACCTCGGGACAGGGGTATGCATACGCAGTATTTT.

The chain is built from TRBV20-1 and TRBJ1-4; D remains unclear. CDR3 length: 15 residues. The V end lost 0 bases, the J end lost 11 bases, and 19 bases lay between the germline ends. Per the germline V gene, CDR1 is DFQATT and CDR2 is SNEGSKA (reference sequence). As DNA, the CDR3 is TGCAGTGCTAGAGATATGATGGGTGCGGATGGGAAACTGTTTTTT. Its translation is CSARDMMGADGKLFF.

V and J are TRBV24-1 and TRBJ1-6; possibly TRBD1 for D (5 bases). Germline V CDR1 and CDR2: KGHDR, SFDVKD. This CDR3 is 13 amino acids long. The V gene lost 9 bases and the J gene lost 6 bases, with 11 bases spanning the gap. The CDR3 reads CATARDLNSPLHF. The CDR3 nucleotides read TGTGCCACCGCCAGGGACCTTAATTCACCCCTCCACTTT.

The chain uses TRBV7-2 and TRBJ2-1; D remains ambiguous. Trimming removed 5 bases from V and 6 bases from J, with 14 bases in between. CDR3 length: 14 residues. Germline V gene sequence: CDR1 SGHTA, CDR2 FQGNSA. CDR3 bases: TGTGCCAGCAGCCGCACCGGCTCTAGCAATGAGCAGTTCTTC. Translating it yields CASSRTGSSNEQFF.